Sequencing of this T cell receptor beta chain was carried out in a study of blood T cell repertoires in COVID-19 (dated by TCRdb to the early 2020s). For the study in its entirety: Collaborator samples came from the United States, Italy and Spain and covered acute and convalescent phases of COVID-19. The material from the prospective study consisted of cDNA or gDNA derived from T cells, B-cell-depleted T cells, or PBMCs. Deeply sampled blood TCRbeta repertoires from subjects exposed to, actively infected with, or recovered from COVID-19 were included in the dataset. The repertoires were released in a freely available public database meant as a resource for research on the immune response to SARS-CoV-2. Samples came from the ongoing ImmuneRACE study (first 160 participants) plus 1,254 subjects from 6 global collaborators. A de-identified subject ID, COVID-19 status, age in years and sex were almost always included in the sample metadata. Where available, HLA class I and class II types were taken from metadata supplied by the sample provider and were not determined by assay-based typing. Here is what the overall study found, with its caveats: How much clinical and demographic metadata was included differed by source and by participant, and the metadata was provided uncurated.

TCRbeta CDR3 regions were amplified from genomic DNA by means of the immunoSEQ Assay, a bias-controlled multiplex PCR. The study's own analysis went as follows. The number of nucleated cells in each sample was estimated from the amplification of reference gene primers within the assay. To quantify the absolute abundance of each unique TCRbeta CDR3 rearrangement, sequence reads were collapsed and filtered. For each sample, productive Simpson clonality was calculated as the square root of Simpson's diversity index over productive rearrangements. As stored in TCRdb, this immuneACCESS dataset retains in-frame rearrangements with V and J assigned. A fraction of the clones does not appear; measured against another copy, unresolved V genes explain less than half of the discrepancy, and the remainder lacks a known reason. V, J and clone size are taken as reported in that table, and D and trimming were inferred from the DNA itself. In this sample the table shows approximately 250,000 clones, 65% to 90% of which occur a single time. The ten largest clones add up to over 10% of the sample.

V was cut back by 1 base and J by 8 bases, leaving a gap of 15 bases between them. From its cysteine to its phenylalanine, the CDR3 spans 15 amino acids. Only the CDR3 part of the read is kept: 45 bases, read in frame from the first base. Taken from the germline V gene, the CDR1 and CDR2 loops are SGHTA and FQGNSA. Details on this clone: Its recognized antigen is unknown. No base qualities exist here, and no much larger clone lies one base off it.

One collaborating source in Seattle enrolled patients during active infection and followed them longitudinally through the course of disease. Each collaborating institution followed its own protocols to collect whole blood in K2EDTA tubes. Collaborator samples were shipped for TCRbeta analysis as frozen whole blood, isolated PBMCs, or DNA extracted from either sample type. The sequence joins TRBV7-2 to TRBJ2-4; a weak D assignment points to TRBD1 (6 bases agree). The TCR sequence derives from a woman in her 70s with COVID-19, enrolled during active disease. Sequenced material: peripheral blood. The bases are TGTGCCAGCAGCTTAGTTCCAGGGGACGGAGACATTCAGTACTTC. This is translated as CASSLVPGDGDIQYF.